Shown below are 8 T cell receptor beta chains from a single sample sequenced in a study of T cells after yellow fever vaccination. TCRdb redid the calling of the 5' RACE reads with MiXCR, one entry per CDR3 protein. Counted here are 95,000 to 100,000 distinct CDR3 sequences, around 5.5% occurring once; the ten biggest clones make up over 40%. Sample: CD8+ T cells sorted from PBMCs, taken 10 days after the yellow fever booster vaccination. All receptors come from a man aged 18 to 30 who received the YFV17D yellow fever vaccine.

This clonotype has just a few counts. The rearrangement joins TRBV29-1 to TRBJ2-4, with D perhaps matching TRBD2 (6 bases). Germline CDR1 SQVTM, CDR2 ANQGSEA. The CDR3 loop spans 13 amino acids. V lost 1 base to trimming and J lost 9 bases, with 13 bases between them. DNA of the CDR3: TGCAGCGTTGAAGCGGGGGTGGGGCCCATTCAGTACTTC. It yields the protein CSVEAGVGPIQYF.

Only a few counts were recorded for this clonotype. V is TRBV20-1 and J is TRBJ1-5; TRBD1 matches at 7 bases. Germline V lookup: CDR1 DFQATT, CDR2 SNEGSKA (reference sequence). V lost 0 bases, J lost 6 bases, and 8 bases stayed unmatched. The CDR3 extends over 15 amino acids. This chain's CDR3 is CSAREFEGAGQPQHF. The DNA of the CDR3 is TGCAGTGCTAGAGAATTCGAGGGGGCAGGTCAGCCCCAGCATTTT.

This clonotype turned up a few times. The chain recombines TRBV5-5 with TRBJ2-7; 7 bases are shared with TRBD1. The CDR3 contains 14 residues. After removal of 2 bases from V and 0 bases from J, the junction contained 2 bases not matched to a gene. CDR1 and CDR2 from the germline V gene are SGHKS and YYEKEE (reference sequence). For the CDR3, the DNA is TGTGCCAGCAGCTTTTGGACAGGCTCCTACGAGCAGTACTTC. This gives the protein CASSFWTGSYEQYF. The full variable domain, completed using reference TRBV5-5 and TRBJ2-7, is DAGVTQSPTHLIKTRGQQVTLRCSPISGHKSVSWYQQVLGQGPQFIFQYYEKEERGRGNFPDRFSARQFPNYSSELNVNALLLGDSALYLCASSFWTGSYEQYFGPGTRLTVT.

This clonotype was seen at least ten times. The junction departs from the called germline gene at one end, perhaps through a read error. V gene TRBV29-1 combines with J gene TRBJ2-1; possible D gene TRBD2, 5 bases. In germline, CDR1 is SQVTM, CDR2 ANQGSEA. There are 14 residues in the CDR3. Here the CDR3 DNA reads TGCAGAGTTGAGGGCCAGCGAAACTACAATGAGCAGTTCTTC. Translated, it gives CRVEGQRNYNEQFF.

This clonotype was recorded many times. The genes are TRBV7-9 and TRBJ2-3; no clear D gene. Looked up from germline, CDR1 is SEHNR and CDR2 is FQNEAQ (reference sequence). The ends were cut back, 5 bases at V and 0 bases at J, with 9 bases in the middle. The CDR3 covers 14 residues. CDR3 residues: CASSLQESTDTQYF. CDR3 nucleotide sequence: TGTGCCAGCAGCCTCCAGGAGAGCACAGATACGCAGTATTTT. Using reference TRBV7-9 and TRBJ2-3 for the parts outside the CDR3, the full variable domain is DTGVSQNPRHKITKRGQNVTFRCDPISEHNRLYWYRQTLGQGPEFLTYFQNEAQLEKSRLLSDRFSAERPKGSFSTLEIQRTEQGDSAMYLCASSLQESTDTQYFGPGTRLTVL.

This chain uses TRBV7-9 with TRBJ2-2; D gene ambiguous. Germline CDR1 is SEHNR and CDR2 is FQNEAQ (reference sequence). The CDR3 sequence is 14 residues long. The V end was cut by 4 bases, the J end by 1 base, with 7 bases between. The CDR3 spells CASSSSGNTGELFF. CDR3 DNA sequence: TGTGCCAGCAGCTCGTCGGGGAACACCGGGGAGCTGTTTTTT.

The rearrangement uses TRBV7-8 and TRBJ2-3, with 7 bases lining up with TRBD2. V shed 8 bases, J shed 6 bases, and the junction held 14 bases outside the gene matches. Germline V gene data show CDR1 as SGHVS and CDR2 as FQNEAQ. There are 15 residues in the CDR3. CDR3 nucleotides: TGTGCCAGCCCTGGGGGGGGACCCGTCGTGGATACGCAGTATTTT. Translation gives CASPGGGPVVDTQYF.

Many counts were recorded for this clonotype. This sequence joins TRBV24-1 and TRBJ2-3, with a possible D match to TRBD1 (5 bases). The germline gives CDR1 KGHDR, CDR2 SFDVKD. V shed 1 base and J shed 0 bases, with 13 bases lying between them. This CDR3 is 17 amino acids long. CDR3 sequence reads: CATSDFVGAASTDTQYF. Written as DNA, the CDR3 is TGTGCCACCAGTGATTTCGTTGGGGCGGCTAGCACAGATACGCAGTATTTT.